The source of this T cell receptor beta chain is a study of blood T cell repertoires in COVID-19. The table came from immunoSEQ multiplex PCR; TCRdb's copy has only in-frame clones and leaves some out. The table shows about 670,000 clones, with approximately 90% occurring only once. V dropped 2 bases and J dropped 11; count of bases not matched to a gene: 7. Germline V gene sequence: CDR1 MNHEY, CDR2 SVGEGT. The CDR3 is 13 residues long. The V gene is TRBV6-2 or TRBV6-3, the J gene TRBJ1-1, with 8 bases that match TRBD1. The sequencing input was peripheral blood. This TCR derives from a woman aged 18-35 years with acute or convalescent COVID-19. CDR3 DNA: TGTGCCAGCAGTTACGGTCAGGGGGCGCTTGCTTTCTTT. Protein sequence: CASSYGQGALAFF.